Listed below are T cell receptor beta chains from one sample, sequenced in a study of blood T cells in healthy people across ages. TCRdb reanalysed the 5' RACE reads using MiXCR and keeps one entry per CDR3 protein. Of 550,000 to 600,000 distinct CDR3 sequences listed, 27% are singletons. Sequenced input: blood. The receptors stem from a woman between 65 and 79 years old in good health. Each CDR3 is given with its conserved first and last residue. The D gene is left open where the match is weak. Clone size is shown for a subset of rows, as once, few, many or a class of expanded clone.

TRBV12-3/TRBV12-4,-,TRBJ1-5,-,CASSFWGIGDQPQHF,TGTGCCAGCAGTTTTTGGGGGATCGGGGATCAGCCCCAGCATTTT
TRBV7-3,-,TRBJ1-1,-,CASSASGLEAFF,TGTGCCAGCAGCGCATCTGGTCTTGAAGCTTTCTTT
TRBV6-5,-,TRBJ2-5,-,CASSYGGARRETQYF,TGTGCCAGCAGTTACGGGGGCGCACGCCGAGAGACCCAGTACTTC
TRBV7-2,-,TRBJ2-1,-,CAGSLDRGLYNEQFF,TGTGCCGGCAGCTTAGACCGGGGGCTTTACAATGAGCAGTTCTTC
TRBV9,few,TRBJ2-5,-,CASSVSNRAQETQYF,TGTGCCAGCAGCGTAAGCAACAGGGCTCAAGAGACCCAGTACTTC
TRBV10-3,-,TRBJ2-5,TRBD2,CAISVQRGTGETQYF,TGTGCCATCAGTGTCCAGCGGGGAACGGGGGAGACCCAGTACTTC
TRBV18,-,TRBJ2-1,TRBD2,CASSPPPAGGTYNEQFF,TGTGCCAGCTCACCACCCCCAGCGGGAGGGACCTACAATGAGCAGTTCTTC
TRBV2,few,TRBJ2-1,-,CASSEDSSGNEQFF,TGTGCCAGCAGTGAGGACAGCTCCGGGAATGAGCAGTTCTTC
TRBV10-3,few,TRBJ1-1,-,CAISTGLKNTEAFF,TGTGCCATATCCACGGGACTCAAGAACACTGAAGCTTTCTTT
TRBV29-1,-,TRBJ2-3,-,CSGRGYPGTDTQYF,TGCAGCGGGAGGGGGTATCCTGGCACAGATACGCAGTACTTT
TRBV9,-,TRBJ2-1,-,CASSRTGGAYEQFF,TGTGCCAGCAGTAGGACTGGAGGGGCCTACGAGCAGTTCTTC
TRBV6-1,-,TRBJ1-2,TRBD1,CASRGSRTGAGRSGGYTF,TGTGCCAGCAGAGGGTCCCGGACAGGGGCTGGTCGTAGTGGTGGCTACACCTTC
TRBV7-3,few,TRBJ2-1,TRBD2,CASSLGGKSYEQFF,TGTGCCAGCAGCTTGGGGGGGAAGTCATATGAGCAGTTCTTC
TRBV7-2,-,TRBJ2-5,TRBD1,CASKNHATGGQETQYF,TGTGCCAGCAAAAATCATGCTACAGGGGGGCAGGAGACCCAGTACTTC
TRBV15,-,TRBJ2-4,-,CATSRSRAGDNIQYF,TGTGCCACCAGCAGAAGTCGGGCAGGGGATAACATTCAGTACTTC
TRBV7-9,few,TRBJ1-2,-,CASSLAGWGSGGYGYTF,TGTGCCAGCAGCTTAGCTGGTTGGGGGAGCGGTGGATATGGCTACACCTTC
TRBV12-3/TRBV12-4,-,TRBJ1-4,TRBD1,CASSLDRGYEKLFF,TGTGCCAGCAGTTTAGACAGGGGGTATGAAAAACTGTTTTTT
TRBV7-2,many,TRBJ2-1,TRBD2,CASSPRILAGAYNEQFF,TGTGCCAGCAGCCCACGGATACTAGCGGGGGCATACAATGAGCAGTTCTTC
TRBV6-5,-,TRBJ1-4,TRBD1,CASSYTHTGVNEKLFF,TGTGCCAGCAGTTACACCCACACAGGGGTTAATGAAAAACTGTTTTTT
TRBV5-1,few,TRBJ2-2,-,CASSSFGGQNTGELFF,TGCGCCAGCAGCTCGTTCGGGGGACAGAACACCGGGGAGCTGTTTTTT
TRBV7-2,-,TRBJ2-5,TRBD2,CASSLAPAGGPNQETQYF,TGTGCCAGCAGCTTAGCGCCAGCGGGAGGACCCAATCAAGAGACCCAGTACTTC
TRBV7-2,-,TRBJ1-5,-,CASRPGGQTNQPQHF,TGTGCCAGCAGACCCGGTGGACAGACCAATCAGCCCCAGCATTTT
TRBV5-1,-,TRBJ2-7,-,CASSLGVETEQYF,TGCGCCAGCAGCTTGGGGGTGGAGACCGAGCAGTACTTC
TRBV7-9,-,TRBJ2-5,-,CACRGGYETQYF,TGTGCCTGCAGGGGGGGTTATGAGACCCAGTACTTC
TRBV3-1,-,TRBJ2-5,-,CASSLRDPGETQYF,TGTGCCAGCAGCCTCCGGGACCCCGGGGAGACCCAGTACTTC
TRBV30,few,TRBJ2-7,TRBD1,CAWRPGGTGYEQYF,TGTGCCTGGAGACCTGGCGGGACAGGGTACGAGCAGTACTTC
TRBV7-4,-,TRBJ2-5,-,CASSVGGGDGETQYF,TGTGCCAGCAGCGTAGGGGGGGGCGATGGAGAGACCCAGTACTTC
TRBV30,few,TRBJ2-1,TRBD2,CAWSGFRDSGGANNEQFF,TGTGCCTGGAGTGGTTTCCGAGATAGCGGGGGGGCCAACAATGAGCAGTTCTTC
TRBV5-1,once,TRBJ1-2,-,CASSYQGLEGYTF,TGCGCCAGCAGCTACCAGGGGTTGGAAGGCTACACCTTC
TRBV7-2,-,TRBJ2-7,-,CASSFLVTGEWEQYF,TGTGCCAGCAGCTTTTTGGTAACGGGGGAGTGGGAGCAGTACTTC
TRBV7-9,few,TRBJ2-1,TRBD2,CASSTPGLAGNEQFF,TGTGCCAGCAGCACCCCGGGACTAGCCGGTAATGAGCAGTTCTTC
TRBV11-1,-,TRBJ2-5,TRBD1,CASSQERTGANQETQYF,TGTGCCAGCAGCCAGGAGAGGACAGGGGCAAACCAAGAGACCCAGTACTTC
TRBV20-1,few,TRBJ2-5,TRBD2,CSARDQTSGRKTQYF,TGCAGTGCTAGAGATCAAACTAGCGGGCGGAAGACCCAGTACTTC
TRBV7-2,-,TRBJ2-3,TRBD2,CASSSRGEGADTQYF,TGTGCCAGCAGCTCGCGGGGGGAGGGTGCAGATACGCAGTATTTT
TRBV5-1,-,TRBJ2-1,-,CASSLAVLADPHEQFF,TGCGCCAGCAGCTTAGCAGTACTAGCCGACCCCCATGAGCAGTTCTTC
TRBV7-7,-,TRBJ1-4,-,CASAALERGETEATNEKLSF,TGTGCCAGCGCGGCACTGGAACGGGGGGAGACAGAGGCAACTAATGAAAAACTGTCTTTT
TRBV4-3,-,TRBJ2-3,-,CASSHGSAQYF,TGCGCCAGCAGCCATGGAAGCGCGCAGTATTTT
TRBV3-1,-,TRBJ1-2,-,CASSPLAAYGYTF,TGTGCTAGCAGCCCCTTGGCAGCCTATGGCTACACCTTC
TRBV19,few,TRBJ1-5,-,CASSIVEAGAGNQPQHF,TGTGCCAGTAGTATAGTCGAGGCAGGGGCCGGAAATCAGCCCCAGCATTTT
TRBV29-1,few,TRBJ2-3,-,CSVVRGAITSTDTQYF,TGCAGCGTTGTCCGGGGGGCGATCACTAGCACAGATACGCAGTATTTT
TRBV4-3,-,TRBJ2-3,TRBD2,CASSQGLGGAGGTDTQYF,TGCGCCAGCAGCCAAGGGCTCGGTGGCGCGGGGGGCACAGATACGCAGTATTTT
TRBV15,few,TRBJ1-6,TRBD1,CATNLDRDITPLHF,TGTGCCACCAACCTCGACAGGGATATTACACCCCTCCACTTT